A single T cell receptor (beta chain) is shown here with its context. The V end lost 5 bases, the J end lost 4 bases, and 13 bases lay between the germline ends. This CDR3 has 13 amino acids. Germline CDR1 and CDR2: SQVTM and ANQGSEA. Method: immunoSEQ multiplex PCR; TCRdb's copy keeps in-frame clones and lacks some. The sample lists some 40,000 clones, under 95% occurring once. These data originate in a study of OX40 agonist ivuxolimab in advanced cancers. The sequenced sample was CD4+ or CD8+ T cells sorted from blood, obtained in a trial of the OX40 agonist ivuxolimab. The TCR comes from an adult with an advanced solid tumor such as melanoma, head and neck, liver or kidney cancer. The chain couples TRBV29-1 to TRBJ2-3; D is possibly TRBD2 (5 bases). CDR3 coding DNA: TGCAGCGTTCTTGTTAGCGAATCAGATACGCAGTATTTT. Its protein product is CSVLVSESDTQYF.